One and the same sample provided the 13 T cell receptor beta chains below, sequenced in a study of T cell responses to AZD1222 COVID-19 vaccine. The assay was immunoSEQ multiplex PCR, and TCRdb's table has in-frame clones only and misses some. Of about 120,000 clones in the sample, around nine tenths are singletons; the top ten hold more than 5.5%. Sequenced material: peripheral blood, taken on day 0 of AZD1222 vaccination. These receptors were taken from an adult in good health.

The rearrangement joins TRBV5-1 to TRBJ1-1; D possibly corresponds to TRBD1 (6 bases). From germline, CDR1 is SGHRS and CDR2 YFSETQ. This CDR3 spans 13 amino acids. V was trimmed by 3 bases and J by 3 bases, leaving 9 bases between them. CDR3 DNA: TGCGCCAGCAGCTACTCAGGGGACACTGAAGCTTTCTTT. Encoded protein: CASSYSGDTEAFF.

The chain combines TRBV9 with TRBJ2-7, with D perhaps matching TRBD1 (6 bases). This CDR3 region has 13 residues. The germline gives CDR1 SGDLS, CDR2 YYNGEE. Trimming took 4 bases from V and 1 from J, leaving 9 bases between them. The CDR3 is CASSPGHSYEQYF. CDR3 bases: TGTGCCAGCAGCCCGGGACATTCCTACGAGCAGTACTTC.

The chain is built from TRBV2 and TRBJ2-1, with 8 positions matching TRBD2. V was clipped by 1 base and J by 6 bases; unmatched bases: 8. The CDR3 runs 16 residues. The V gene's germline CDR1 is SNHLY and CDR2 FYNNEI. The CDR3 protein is CASSEGRLAGVNEQFF. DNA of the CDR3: TGTGCCAGCAGTGAAGGGAGGCTAGCGGGCGTCAATGAGCAGTTCTTC.

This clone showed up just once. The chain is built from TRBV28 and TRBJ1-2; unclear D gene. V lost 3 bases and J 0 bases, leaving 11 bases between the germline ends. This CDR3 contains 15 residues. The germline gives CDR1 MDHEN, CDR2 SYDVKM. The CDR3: CASSFFATPNYGYTF. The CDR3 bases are TGTGCCAGCAGTTTTTTTGCGACACCTAACTATGGCTACACCTTC.

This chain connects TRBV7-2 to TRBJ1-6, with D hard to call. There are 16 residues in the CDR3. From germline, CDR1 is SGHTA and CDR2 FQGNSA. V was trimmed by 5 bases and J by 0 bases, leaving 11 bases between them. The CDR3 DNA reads TGTGCCAGCAGCACCCGACAAAGCTCCTATAATTCACCCCTCCACTTT. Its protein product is CASSTRQSSYNSPLHF. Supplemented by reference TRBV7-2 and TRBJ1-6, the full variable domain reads GAGVSQSPSNKVTEKGKDVELRCDPISGHTALYWYRQSLGQGLEFLIYFQGNSAPDKSGLPSDRFSAERTGGSVSTLTIQRTQQEDSAVYLCASSTRQSSYNSPLHFGNGTRLTVT.

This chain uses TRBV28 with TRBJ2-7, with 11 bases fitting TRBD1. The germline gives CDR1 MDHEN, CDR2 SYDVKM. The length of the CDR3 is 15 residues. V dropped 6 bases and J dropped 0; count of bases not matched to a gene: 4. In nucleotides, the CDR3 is TGTGCCAGCAGCTCCGGGACAGGGGGCTCCTACGAGCAGTACTTC. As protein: CASSSGTGGSYEQYF.

CDR3 sequence: CASSQQGYEQYF. The CDR3 DNA follows: TGTGCCAGCAGTCAACAGGGATACGAGCAGTACTTC. The rearrangement uses TRBV6-2 or TRBV6-3 and TRBJ2-7; maybe TRBD1 (6 bases). Trimming removed 5 bases from V and 4 bases from J, with 9 bases in between. The CDR3 runs to 12 residues. Germline values: CDR1 MNHEY, CDR2 SVGEGT.

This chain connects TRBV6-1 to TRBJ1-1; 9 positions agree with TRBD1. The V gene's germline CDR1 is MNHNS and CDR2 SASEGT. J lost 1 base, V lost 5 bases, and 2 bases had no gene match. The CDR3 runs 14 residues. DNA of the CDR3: TGTGCCAGCAGTTCGGGACAGGGGAACACTGAAGCTTTCTTT. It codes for CASSSGQGNTEAFF.

The CDR3 DNA sequence: TGTGCCAGCAGTGTCACGAGCAATCAGCCCCAGCATTTT. Translated, it gives CASSVTSNQPQHF. The V gene is TRBV6-4, the J gene TRBJ1-5; D unresolved. CDR3 size: 13 residues. The V gene's germline CDR1 is MRHNA and CDR2 SNTAGT. Trimming stripped 4 bases from V and 1 base from J, with 5 bases between.

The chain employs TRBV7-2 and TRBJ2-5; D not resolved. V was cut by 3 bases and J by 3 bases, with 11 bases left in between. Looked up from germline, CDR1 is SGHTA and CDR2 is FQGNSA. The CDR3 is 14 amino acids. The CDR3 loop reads CASSLRLPEETQYF. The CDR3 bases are TGTGCCAGCAGCTTGAGACTCCCGGAAGAGACCCAGTACTTC.

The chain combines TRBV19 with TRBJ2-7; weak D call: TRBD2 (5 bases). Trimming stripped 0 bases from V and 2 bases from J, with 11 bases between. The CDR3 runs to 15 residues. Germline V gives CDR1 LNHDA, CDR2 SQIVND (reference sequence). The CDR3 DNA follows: TGTGCCAGTAGTATAGAGGTGTTCGGGGCCTACGAGCAGTACTTC. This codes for CASSIEVFGAYEQYF.

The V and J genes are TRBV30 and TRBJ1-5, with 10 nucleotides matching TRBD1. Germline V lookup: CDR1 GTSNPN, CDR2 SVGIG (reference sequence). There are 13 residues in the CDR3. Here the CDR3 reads CAWDRGQGQPQHF. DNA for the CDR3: TGTGCTTGGGACAGGGGTCAGGGTCAGCCCCAGCATTTT.

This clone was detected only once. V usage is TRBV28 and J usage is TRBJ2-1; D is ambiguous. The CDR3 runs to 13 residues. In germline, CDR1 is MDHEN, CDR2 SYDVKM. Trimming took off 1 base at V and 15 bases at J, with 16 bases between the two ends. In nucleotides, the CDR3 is TGTGCCAGCAGTTTATTTGGTTCAGGACCGGGGTTCTTC. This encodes CASSLFGSGPGFF.